This section outlines one T cell receptor beta chain sequence together with its context. The sample holds a few counts of this clone. Its antigen is still unknown. One base away there is no much larger clone; base qualities are not given. The data are from a study of vaccination effects on CD4 cells after COVID-19 (dated by TCRdb to between 2021 and 2024). About the investigation overall: Two doses of either the BNT162b2 or the mRNA-1273 mRNA SARS-CoV-2 vaccine were administered to participants. In a couple of convalescent patients, pre-vaccine samples were collected 16 days and one week ahead of the first dose, 142 and 148 days after COVID-19 diagnosis. In both COVID-19 convalescent patients and infection-naive vaccine recipients, the study compared SARS-CoV-2 spike-specific CD4+ TCR repertoires from before mRNA vaccination with those from after it. The full study included ten to eleven COVID-19 convalescent patients and a handful of SARS-CoV-2-naive healthy vaccine recipients. In the study, cultures from other donors were sequenced using the Oncomine TCR Beta short-read assay on an Illumina iSeq 100. Broader findings and caveats from the paper: Marked clonal contraction was observed in both infection-induced and vaccine-induced clones at late post-vaccination timepoints, consistent with waning T cell responses. Limitations of the study were the small number of convalescent patients and the absence of early post-infection timepoints. For convalescent patients, new clones induced by the vaccine made up most of the post-vaccine spike-reactive repertoire, and these new clones were largely distinct from the clones induced by infection.

Receptor libraries were prepared by the immunoSEQ multiplex PCR assay. TCR beta CDR3 sequencing was performed on DNA from the cultured, isolated CD4+ T cells. The authors processed their data as follows. The analysis removed non-productive TCR sequences, trimmed reads to the CDR3 region, and retained only CDR3s that were 7 or more amino acids long. Antigen-specific clonotypes were identified using the MANAFEST web app by comparison of expansion in peptide wells against reference cultures. To count as positive, a clone had to show expansion at FDR<0.05 compared with the reference and with all other wells, an odds ratio above 5, and a frequency above 0.1% in two replicate wells. A clonotype was called cross-reactive if it was significantly expanded both in SARS-CoV-2 spike wells and in at least one common cold coronavirus spike condition. Using the stringdist R package, CDR3 similarity was measured by Levenshtein distance, and unrooted trees were constructed with ape in R 3.6.1. TCRdb took over this immuneACCESS table, retaining in-frame rearrangements with V and J assigned. Such tables are incomplete; in checked studies, under half of the missing clones stem from an unresolved V gene, and the remainder is unexplained. Clone size and V and J calls were adopted from that table, with D and trimming inferred from the DNA. The sample records tens of thousands of clones, roughly 73% of which are singletons. The ten largest clones capture 33% of the sample.

In the ViraFEST assay, PBMC were stimulated with viral peptide pools, and antigen-specific CD4+ T cell clonotypes were then identified by expansion using TCR sequencing. After approximately 11 days of culture, CD4+ T cells were isolated with the EasySep CD4+ T cell isolation kit. PCR-confirmed SARS-CoV-2 infection had occurred in convalescent patients between March and December 2020, before the Alpha, Beta and Delta variants emerged in the United States. About 2.1 million PBMC per well were cultured with about 10 ug/ml peptides in IMDM containing 5% human AB serum, about 9 IU/ml IL-2 and gentamicin. On days 3 and 7, half of the culture medium was replaced with fresh IL-2-containing medium. Unless otherwise noted, each peptide stimulation condition was cultured in triplicate wells. Using Ficoll-Paque Plus gradient centrifugation, PBMC were separated from whole blood and then either used fresh or cryopreserved at -140C. Genomic DNA was extracted from cultured CD4+ T cells with the QIAamp micro DNA kit.

V ends up 5 bases short and J 1 base short, with an unmatched junction base count of 4. The germline V gene encodes CDR1 ENHRY and CDR2 SYGVKD. From cysteine to phenylalanine, the CDR3 is 16 amino acids long. CDR3 DNA is the only sequence kept; it has 48 bases, read in frame from the first base. This sequence uses TRBV10-3 and TRBJ1-5, and 11 junction bases match TRBD1. This sequence was found in a human donor who had a prior SARS-CoV-2 infection. The starting material was CD4+ T cells from PBMCs cultured with a peptide pool, obtained before COVID-19 vaccination. The CDR3 sequence is CAISRTGGGSNQPQHF. The DNA sequence is as follows: TGTGCCATCAGTAGGACAGGGGGCGGGAGCAATCAGCCCCAGCATTTT.